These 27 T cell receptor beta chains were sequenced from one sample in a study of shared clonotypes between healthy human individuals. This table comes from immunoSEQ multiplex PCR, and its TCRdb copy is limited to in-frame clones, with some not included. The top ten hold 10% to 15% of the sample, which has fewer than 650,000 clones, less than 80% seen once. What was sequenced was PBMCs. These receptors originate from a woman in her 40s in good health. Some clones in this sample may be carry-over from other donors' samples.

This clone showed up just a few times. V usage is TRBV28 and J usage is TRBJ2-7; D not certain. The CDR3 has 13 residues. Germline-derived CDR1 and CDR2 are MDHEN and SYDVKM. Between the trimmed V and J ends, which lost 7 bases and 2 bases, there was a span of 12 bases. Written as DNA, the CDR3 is TGTGCCAGCAAGGCAGAAACCCCCTACGAGCAGTACTTC. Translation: CASKAETPYEQYF.

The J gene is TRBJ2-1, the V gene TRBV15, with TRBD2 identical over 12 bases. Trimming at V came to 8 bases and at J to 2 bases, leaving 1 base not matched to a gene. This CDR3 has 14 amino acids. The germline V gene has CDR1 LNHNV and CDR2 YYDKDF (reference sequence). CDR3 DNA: TGTGCCACCCTAGCGGGAGGGCCCTACAATGAGCAGTTCTTC. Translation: CATLAGGPYNEQFF.

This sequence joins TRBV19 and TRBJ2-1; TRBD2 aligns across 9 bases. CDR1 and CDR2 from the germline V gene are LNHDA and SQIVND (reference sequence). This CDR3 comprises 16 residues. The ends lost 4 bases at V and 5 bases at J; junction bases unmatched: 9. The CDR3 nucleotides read TGTGCCAGTAGTAATCACGGGACTAGCATTGACAATGAGCAGTTCTTC. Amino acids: CASSNHGTSIDNEQFF.

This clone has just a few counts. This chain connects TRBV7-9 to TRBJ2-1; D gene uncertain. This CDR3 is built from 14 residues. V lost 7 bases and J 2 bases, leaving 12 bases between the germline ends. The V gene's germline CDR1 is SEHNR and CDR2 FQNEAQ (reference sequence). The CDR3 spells CASTPVSAYNEQFF. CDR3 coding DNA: TGTGCCAGCACTCCGGTTAGTGCCTACAATGAGCAGTTCTTC.

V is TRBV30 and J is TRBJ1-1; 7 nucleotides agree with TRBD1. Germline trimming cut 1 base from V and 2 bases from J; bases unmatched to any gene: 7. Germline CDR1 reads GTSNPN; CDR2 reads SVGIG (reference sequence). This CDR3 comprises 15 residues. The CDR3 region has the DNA TGTGCCTGGAGTGGCACAGGGGAAACAAACACTGAAGCTTTCTTT. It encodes CAWSGTGETNTEAFF.

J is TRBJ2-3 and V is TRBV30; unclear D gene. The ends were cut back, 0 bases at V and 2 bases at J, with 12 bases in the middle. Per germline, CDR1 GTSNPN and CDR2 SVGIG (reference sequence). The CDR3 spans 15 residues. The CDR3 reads CAWSVPAAVTDTQYF. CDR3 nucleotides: TGTGCCTGGAGTGTACCTGCGGCCGTCACAGATACGCAGTATTTT.

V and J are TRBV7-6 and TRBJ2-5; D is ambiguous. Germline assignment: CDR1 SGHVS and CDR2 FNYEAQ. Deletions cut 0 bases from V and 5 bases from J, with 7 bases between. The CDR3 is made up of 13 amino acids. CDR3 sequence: CASSLALRETQYF. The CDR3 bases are TGTGCCAGCAGCTTAGCCCTGAGGGAGACCCAGTACTTC.

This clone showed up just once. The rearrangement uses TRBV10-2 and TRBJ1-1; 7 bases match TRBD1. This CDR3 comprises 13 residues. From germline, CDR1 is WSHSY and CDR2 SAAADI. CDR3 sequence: CSQRGQKATEAFF. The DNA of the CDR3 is TGCTCCCAGCGGGGACAGAAAGCCACTGAAGCTTTCTTT.

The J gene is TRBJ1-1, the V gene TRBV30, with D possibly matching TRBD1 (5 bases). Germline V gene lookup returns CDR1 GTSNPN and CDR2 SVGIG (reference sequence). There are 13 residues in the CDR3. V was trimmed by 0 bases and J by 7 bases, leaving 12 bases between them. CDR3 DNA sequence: TGTGCCTGGAGTGTACGGGGGGATGGTGAAGCTTTCTTT. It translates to CAWSVRGDGEAFF.

CDR3 in amino acids: CASRPVLAGVYEQYF. CDR3 DNA: TGTGCCAGCAGGCCGGTACTAGCGGGAGTCTACGAGCAGTACTTC. V usage is TRBV28 and J usage is TRBJ2-5, with 11 nucleotides matching TRBD2. The tail of the sequence fits TRBJ2-7 better, so the J call may be wrong. CDR3 size: 15 residues. Germline V CDR1 and CDR2: MDHEN, SYDVKM.

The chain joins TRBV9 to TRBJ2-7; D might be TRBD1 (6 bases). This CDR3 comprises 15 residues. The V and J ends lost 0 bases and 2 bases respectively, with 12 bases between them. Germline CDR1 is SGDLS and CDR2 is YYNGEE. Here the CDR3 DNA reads TGTGCCAGCAGCGTAGGGGGACAACCAACCTACGAGCAGTACTTC. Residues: CASSVGGQPTYEQYF.

The CDR3, as DNA: TGTGCCAGCAGCTTACAACCAGGAGGCCAAGAGACCCAGTACTTC. The encoded protein is CASSLQPGGQETQYF. J is TRBJ2-5 and V is TRBV7-3; D perhaps matches TRBD2 (5 bases). Looked up from germline, CDR1 is SGHTA and CDR2 is FQGTGA. The V end lost 2 bases, the J end lost 1 base, and 11 bases lay between the germline ends. The length of the CDR3 is 15 residues.

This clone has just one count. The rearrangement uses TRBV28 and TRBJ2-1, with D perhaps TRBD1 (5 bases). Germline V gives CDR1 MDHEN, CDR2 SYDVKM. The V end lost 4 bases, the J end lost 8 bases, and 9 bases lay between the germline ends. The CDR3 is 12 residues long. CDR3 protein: CASSSGLDEQFF. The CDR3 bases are TGTGCCAGCAGTTCAGGGTTGGATGAGCAGTTCTTC. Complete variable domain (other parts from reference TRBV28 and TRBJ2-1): DVKVTQSSRYLVKRTGEKVFLECVQDMDHENMFWYRQDPGLGLRLIYFSYDVKMKEKGDIPEGYSVSREKKERFSLILESASTNQTSMYLCASSSGLDEQFFGPGTRLTVL.

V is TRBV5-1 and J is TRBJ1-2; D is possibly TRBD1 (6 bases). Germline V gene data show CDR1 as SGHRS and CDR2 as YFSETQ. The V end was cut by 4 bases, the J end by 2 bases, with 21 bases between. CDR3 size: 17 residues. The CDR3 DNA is TGCGCCAGCAGCAGTGCAATTCTACAGGGACTAAACTATGGCTACACCTTC. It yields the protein CASSSAILQGLNYGYTF.

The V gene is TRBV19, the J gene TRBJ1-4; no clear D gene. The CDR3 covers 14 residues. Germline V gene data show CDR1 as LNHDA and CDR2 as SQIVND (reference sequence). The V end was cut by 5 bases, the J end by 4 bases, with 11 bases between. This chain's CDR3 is CASSWTALNEKLFF. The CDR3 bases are TGTGCCAGTAGTTGGACGGCCCTTAATGAAAAACTGTTTTTT.

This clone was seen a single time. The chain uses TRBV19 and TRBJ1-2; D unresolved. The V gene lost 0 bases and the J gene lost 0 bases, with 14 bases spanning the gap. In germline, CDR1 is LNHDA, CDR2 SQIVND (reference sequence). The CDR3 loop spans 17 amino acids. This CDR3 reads CASSIEFGRQANYGYTF. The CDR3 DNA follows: TGTGCCAGTAGTATAGAGTTCGGACGGCAAGCTAACTATGGCTACACCTTC.

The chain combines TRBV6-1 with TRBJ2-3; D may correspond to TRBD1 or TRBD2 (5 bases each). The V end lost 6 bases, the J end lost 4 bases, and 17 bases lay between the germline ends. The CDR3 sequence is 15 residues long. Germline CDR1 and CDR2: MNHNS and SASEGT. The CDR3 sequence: CASSYRDPVADTQYF. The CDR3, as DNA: TGTGCCAGCAGCTACCGGGACCCAGTCGCAGATACGCAGTATTTT.

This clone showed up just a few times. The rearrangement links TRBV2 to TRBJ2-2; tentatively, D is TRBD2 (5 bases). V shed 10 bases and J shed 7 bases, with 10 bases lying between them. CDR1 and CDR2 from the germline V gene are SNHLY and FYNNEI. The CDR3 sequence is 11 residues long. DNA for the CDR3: TGTGCCACCGAACGGGGCGGGGAGCTGTTTTTT. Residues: CATERGGELFF.

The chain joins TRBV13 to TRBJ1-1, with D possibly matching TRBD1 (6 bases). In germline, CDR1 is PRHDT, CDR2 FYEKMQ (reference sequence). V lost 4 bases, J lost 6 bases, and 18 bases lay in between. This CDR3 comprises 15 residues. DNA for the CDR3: TGTGCCAGCAGCTCCTACGGGACACCCCCCCCTGAAGCTTTCTTT. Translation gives CASSSYGTPPPEAFF.

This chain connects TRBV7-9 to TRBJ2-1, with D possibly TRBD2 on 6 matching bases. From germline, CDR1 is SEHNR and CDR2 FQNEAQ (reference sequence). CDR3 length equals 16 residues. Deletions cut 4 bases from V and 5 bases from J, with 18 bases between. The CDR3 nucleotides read TGTGCCAGCAGCTCCATCGGTAGCGGACCAAACAATGAGCAGTTCTTC. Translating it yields CASSSIGSGPNNEQFF.

CDR3 amino acids: CAWSWSPNTEAFF. As DNA, the CDR3 is TGTGCCTGGAGTTGGAGTCCGAACACTGAAGCTTTCTTT. The chain uses TRBV30 and TRBJ1-1; unclear D gene. Trimming left V 2 bases short and J 1 base short, with 8 bases between. Germline lookup yields CDR1 GTSNPN and CDR2 SVGIG (reference sequence). The CDR3 length is 13 residues.

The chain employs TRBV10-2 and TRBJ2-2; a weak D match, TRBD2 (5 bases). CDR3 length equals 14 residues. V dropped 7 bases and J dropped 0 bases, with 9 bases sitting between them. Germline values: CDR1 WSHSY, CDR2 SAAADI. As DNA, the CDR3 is TGCGCCAGCAAGGACTCCGCGAACACCGGGGAGCTGTTTTTT. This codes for CASKDSANTGELFF.

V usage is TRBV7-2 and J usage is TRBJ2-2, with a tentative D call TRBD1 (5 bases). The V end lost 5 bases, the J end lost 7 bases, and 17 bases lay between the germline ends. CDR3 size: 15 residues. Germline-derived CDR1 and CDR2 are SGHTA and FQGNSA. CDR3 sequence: CASSPGATSGGELFF. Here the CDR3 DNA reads TGTGCCAGCAGCCCTGGGGCAACAAGTGGCGGGGAGCTGTTTTTT. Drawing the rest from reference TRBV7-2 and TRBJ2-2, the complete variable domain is GAGVSQSPSNKVTEKGKDVELRCDPISGHTALYWYRQSLGQGLEFLIYFQGNSAPDKSGLPSDRFSAERTGGSVSTLTIQRTQQEDSAVYLCASSPGATSGGELFFGEGSRLTVL.

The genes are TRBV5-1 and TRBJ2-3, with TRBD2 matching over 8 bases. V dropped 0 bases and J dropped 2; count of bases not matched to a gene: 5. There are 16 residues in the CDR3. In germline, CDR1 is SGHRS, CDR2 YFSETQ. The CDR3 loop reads CASSLAGAGATDTQYF. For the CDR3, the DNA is TGCGCCAGCAGCTTGGCTGGAGCGGGAGCCACAGATACGCAGTATTTT. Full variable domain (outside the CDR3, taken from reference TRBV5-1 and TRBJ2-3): KAGVTQTPRYLIKTRGQQVTLSCSPISGHRSVSWYQQTPGQGLQFLFEYFSETQRNKGNFPGRFSGRQFSNSRSEMNVSTLELGDSALYLCASSLAGAGATDTQYFGPGTRLTVL.

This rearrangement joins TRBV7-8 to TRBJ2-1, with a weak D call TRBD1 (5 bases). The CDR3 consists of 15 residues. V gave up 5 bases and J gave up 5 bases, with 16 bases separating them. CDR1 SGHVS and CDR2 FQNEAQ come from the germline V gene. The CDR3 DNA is TGTGCCAGCAGCCCTAGGACAAAACCAGACAATGAGCAGTTCTTC. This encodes CASSPRTKPDNEQFF.

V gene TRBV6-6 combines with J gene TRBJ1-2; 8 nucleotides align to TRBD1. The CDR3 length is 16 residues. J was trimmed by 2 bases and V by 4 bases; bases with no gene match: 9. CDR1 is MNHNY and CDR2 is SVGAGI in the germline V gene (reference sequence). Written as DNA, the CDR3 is TGTGCCAGCAGTTCGACCTTGGGACAGGCCAACTATGGCTACACCTTC. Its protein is CASSSTLGQANYGYTF.

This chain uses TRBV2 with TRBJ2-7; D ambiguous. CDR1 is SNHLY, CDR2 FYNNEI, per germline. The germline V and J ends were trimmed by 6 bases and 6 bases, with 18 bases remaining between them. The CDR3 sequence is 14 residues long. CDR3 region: CASSENLIHGEQYF. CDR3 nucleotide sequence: TGTGCCAGCAGCGAGAACCTCATCCACGGCGAGCAGTACTTC.